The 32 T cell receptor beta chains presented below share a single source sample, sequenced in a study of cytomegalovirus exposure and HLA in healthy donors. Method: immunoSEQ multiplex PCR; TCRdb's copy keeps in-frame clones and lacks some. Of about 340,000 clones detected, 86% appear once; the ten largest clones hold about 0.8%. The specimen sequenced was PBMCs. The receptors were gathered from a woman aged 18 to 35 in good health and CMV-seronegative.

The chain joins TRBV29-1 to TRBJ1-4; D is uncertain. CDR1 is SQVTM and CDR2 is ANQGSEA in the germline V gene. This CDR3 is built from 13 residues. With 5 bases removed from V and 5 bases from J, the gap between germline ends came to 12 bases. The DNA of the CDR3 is TGCAGCGTTCCCGGGTTACACAATGAAAAACTGTTTTTT. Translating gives CSVPGLHNEKLFF.

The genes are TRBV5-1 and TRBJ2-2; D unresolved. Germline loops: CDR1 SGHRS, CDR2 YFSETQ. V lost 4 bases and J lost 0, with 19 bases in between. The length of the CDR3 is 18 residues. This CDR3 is CASSPVPRQFPNTGELFF. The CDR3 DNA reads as TGCGCCAGCAGCCCTGTCCCCCGCCAGTTCCCGAACACCGGGGAGCTGTTTTTT.

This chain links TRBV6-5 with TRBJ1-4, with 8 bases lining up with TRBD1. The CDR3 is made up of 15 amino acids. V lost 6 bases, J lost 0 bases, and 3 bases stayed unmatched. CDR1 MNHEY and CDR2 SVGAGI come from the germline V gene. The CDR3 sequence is CASSDRGSTNEKLFF. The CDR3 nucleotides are TGTGCCAGCAGCGACAGGGGCTCAACTAATGAAAAACTGTTTTTT.

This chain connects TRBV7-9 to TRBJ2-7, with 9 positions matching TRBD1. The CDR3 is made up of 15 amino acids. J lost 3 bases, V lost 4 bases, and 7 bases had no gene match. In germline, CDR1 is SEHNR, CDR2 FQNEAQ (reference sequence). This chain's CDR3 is CASSSAGTGLYEQYF. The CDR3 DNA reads TGTGCCAGCAGCTCCGCCGGGACAGGGCTCTACGAGCAGTACTTC.

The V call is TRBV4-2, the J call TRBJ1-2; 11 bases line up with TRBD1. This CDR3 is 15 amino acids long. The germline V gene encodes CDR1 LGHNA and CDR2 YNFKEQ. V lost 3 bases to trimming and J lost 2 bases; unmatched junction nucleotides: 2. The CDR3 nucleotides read TGTGCCAGCAGCCAGGGACAGGGGGGAAACTATGGCTACACCTTC. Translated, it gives CASSQGQGGNYGYTF.

In nucleotides, the CDR3 is TGTGCCAGCAGCTTAGGCGGGCCTGAAGCTTTCTTT. Its protein product is CASSLGGPEAFF. This chain joins TRBV7-9 and TRBJ1-1, with D unclear. Deletions cut 1 base from V and 6 bases from J, with 6 bases between. The length of the CDR3 is 12 residues. Germline V lookup: CDR1 SEHNR, CDR2 FQNEAQ (reference sequence).

CDR3 region: CASSPRGFRDEKLFF. Written as DNA, the CDR3 is TGTGCCAGCAGCCCCCGAGGTTTCCGGGATGAAAAACTGTTTTTT. The chain combines TRBV5-6 with TRBJ1-4, with no clear D. CDR3 size: 15 residues. V was trimmed by 4 bases and J by 6 bases, leaving 16 bases between them. Germline CDR1 reads SGHDT; CDR2 reads YYEEEE.

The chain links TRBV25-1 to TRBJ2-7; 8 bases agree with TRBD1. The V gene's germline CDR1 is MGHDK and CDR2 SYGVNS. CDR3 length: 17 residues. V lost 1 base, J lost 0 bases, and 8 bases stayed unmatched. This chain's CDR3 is CASSESLQTGDSYEQYF. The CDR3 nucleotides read TGTGCCAGCAGTGAATCCCTCCAGACAGGGGACTCCTACGAGCAGTACTTC.

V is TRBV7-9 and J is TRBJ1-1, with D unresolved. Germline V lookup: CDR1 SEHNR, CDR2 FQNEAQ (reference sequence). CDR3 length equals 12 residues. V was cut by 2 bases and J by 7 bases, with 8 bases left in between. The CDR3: CASSLIDNEAFF. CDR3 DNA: TGTGCCAGCAGCTTAATCGACAATGAAGCTTTCTTT.

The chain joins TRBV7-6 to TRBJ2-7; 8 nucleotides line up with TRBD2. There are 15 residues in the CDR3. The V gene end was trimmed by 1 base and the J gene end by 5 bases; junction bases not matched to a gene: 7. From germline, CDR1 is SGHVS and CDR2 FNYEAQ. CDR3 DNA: TGTGCCAGCAGCTTAGTCCCCAGCGGGAGCCACGAGCAGTACTTC. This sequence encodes CASSLVPSGSHEQYF.

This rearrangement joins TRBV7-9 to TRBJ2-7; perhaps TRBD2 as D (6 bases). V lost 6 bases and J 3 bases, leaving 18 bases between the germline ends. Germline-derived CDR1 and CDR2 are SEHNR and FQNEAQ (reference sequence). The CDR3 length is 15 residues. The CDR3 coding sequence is TGTGCCAGCAGATCGGACGGCGGAGGGATCTACGAGCAGTACTTC. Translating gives CASRSDGGGIYEQYF. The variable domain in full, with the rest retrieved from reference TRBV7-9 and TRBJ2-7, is DTGVSQNPRHKITKRGQNVTFRCDPISEHNRLYWYRQTLGQGPEFLTYFQNEAQLEKSRLLSDRFSAERPKGSFSTLEIQRTEQGDSAMYLCASRSDGGGIYEQYFGPGTRLTVT.

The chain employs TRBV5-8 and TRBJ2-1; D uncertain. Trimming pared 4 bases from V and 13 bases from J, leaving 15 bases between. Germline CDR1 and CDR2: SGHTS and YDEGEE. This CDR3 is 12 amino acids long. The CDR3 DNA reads TGTGCCAGCAGCCTGTACTACCTATTACAGTTCTTC. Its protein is CASSLYYLLQFF.

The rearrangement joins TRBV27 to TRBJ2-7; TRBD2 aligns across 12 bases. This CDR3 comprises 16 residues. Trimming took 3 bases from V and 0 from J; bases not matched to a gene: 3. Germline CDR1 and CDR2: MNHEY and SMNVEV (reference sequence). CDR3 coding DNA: TGTGCCAGCAGTTTTTCTAGCGGGAGGGGCTCCTACGAGCAGTACTTC. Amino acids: CASSFSSGRGSYEQYF.

DNA for the CDR3: TGCGCCAGCTGTCCAAATCCGGGGAAATTCACTGAAGCTTTCTTT. This sequence encodes CASCPNPGKFTEAFF. The chain has TRBV4-3 and TRBJ1-1, with no clear D. The CDR3 extends over 15 amino acids. The V end was cut by 8 bases, the J end by 4 bases, with 20 bases between. Germline values: CDR1 LGHNA, CDR2 YSLEER.

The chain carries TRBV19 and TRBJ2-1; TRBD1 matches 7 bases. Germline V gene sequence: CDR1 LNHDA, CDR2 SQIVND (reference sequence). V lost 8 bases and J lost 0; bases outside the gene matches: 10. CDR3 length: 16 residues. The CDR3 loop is CASLPGQSTSYNEQFF. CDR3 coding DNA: TGTGCCAGTCTACCGGGACAGTCCACCTCCTACAATGAGCAGTTCTTC.

The CDR3 loop reads CASIPVRVSETQYF. Written as DNA, the CDR3 is TGTGCCAGCATCCCAGTGAGGGTCTCGGAGACCCAGTACTTC. This sequence joins TRBV14 and TRBJ2-5, with D maybe TRBD2 (5 bases). Per the germline V gene, CDR1 is SGHDN and CDR2 is FVKESK. The CDR3 totals 14 residues. V lost 7 bases and J lost 5, with 17 bases in between.

CDR3 DNA sequence: TGTGCCAGCAGGGCGGGAAATAACTATGGCTACACCTTC. Amino acid sequence: CASRAGNNYGYTF. The V call is TRBV28, the J call TRBJ1-2; D not resolved. The CDR3 spans 13 residues. The germline gives CDR1 MDHEN, CDR2 SYDVKM. Trimming removed 6 bases at V and 1 base at J, with 9 bases between.

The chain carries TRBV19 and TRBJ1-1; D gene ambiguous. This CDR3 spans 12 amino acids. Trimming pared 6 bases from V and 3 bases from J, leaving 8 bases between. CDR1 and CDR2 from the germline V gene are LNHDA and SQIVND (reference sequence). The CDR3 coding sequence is TGTGCCAGTAGAGACTGGGACACTGAAGCTTTCTTT. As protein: CASRDWDTEAFF.

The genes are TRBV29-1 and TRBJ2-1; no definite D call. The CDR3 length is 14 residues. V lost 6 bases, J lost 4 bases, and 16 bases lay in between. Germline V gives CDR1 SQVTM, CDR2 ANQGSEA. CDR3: CSVGKPTEYNEQFF. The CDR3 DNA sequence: TGCAGCGTGGGCAAACCTACAGAGTACAATGAGCAGTTCTTC.

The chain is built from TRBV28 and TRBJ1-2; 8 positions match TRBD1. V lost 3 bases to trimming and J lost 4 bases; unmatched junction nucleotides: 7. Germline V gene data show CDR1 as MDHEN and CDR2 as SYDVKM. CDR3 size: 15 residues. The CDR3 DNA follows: TGTGCCAGCAGTTTTCCGCAGGGGGCGGGCTATGGCTACACCTTC. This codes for CASSFPQGAGYGYTF.

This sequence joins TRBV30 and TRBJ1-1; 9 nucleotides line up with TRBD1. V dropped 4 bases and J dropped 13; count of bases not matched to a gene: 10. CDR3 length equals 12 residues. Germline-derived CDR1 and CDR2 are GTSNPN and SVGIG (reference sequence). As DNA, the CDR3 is TGTGCCTGGATCCCTCGAACAGGGGGCCTTTTCTTT. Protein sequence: CAWIPRTGGLFF.

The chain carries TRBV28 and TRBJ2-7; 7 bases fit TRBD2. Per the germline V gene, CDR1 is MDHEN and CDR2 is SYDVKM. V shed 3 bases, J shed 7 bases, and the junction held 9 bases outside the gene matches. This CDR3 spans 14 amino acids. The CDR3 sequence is CASSFSGTTSEQYF. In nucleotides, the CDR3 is TGTGCCAGCAGTTTCTCCGGGACTACATCTGAGCAGTACTTC.

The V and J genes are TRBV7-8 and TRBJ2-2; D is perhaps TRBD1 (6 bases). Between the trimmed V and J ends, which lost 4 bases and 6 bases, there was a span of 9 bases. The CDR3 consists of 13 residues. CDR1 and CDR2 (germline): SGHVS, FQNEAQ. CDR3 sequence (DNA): TGTGCCAGCAGCTCCACAGGGCCCGGGGAGCTGTTTTTT. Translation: CASSSTGPGELFF.

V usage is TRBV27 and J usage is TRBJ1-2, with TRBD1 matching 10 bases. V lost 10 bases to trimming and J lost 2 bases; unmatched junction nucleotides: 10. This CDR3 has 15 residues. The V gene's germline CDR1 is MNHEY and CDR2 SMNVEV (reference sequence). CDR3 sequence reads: CATLDRGQLNYGYTF. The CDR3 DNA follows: TGTGCCACTCTCGACAGGGGGCAATTGAACTATGGCTACACCTTC.

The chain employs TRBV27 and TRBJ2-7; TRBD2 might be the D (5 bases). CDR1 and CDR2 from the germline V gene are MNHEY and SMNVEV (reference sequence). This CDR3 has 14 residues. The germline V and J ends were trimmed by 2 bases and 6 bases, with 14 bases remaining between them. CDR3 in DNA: TGTGCCAGCAGTTTAGAGGGCGGTCGGACCGAGCAGTACTTC. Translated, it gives CASSLEGGRTEQYF.

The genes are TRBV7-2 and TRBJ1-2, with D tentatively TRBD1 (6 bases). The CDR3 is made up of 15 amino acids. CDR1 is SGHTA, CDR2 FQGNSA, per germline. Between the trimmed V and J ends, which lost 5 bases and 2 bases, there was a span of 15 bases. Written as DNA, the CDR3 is TGTGCCAGCAGCATACCCTGGACAGAAAACTATGGCTACACCTTC. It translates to CASSIPWTENYGYTF. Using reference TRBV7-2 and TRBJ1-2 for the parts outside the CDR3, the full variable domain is GAGVSQSPSNKVTEKGKDVELRCDPISGHTALYWYRQSLGQGLEFLIYFQGNSAPDKSGLPSDRFSAERTGGSVSTLTIQRTQQEDSAVYLCASSIPWTENYGYTFGSGTRLTVV.

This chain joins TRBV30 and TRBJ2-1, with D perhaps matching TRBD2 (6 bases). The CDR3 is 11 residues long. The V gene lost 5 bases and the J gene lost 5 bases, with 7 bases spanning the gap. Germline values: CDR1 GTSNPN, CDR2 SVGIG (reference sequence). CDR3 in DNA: TGTGCCTGGGGAGGGGACAATGAGCAGTTCTTC. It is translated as CAWGGDNEQFF.

CDR3 DNA: TGTGCCAGCAGCCCAGGACTAGCGGGAGCTGGCAATGAGCAGTTCTTC. This sequence encodes CASSPGLAGAGNEQFF. The gene calls are TRBV5-4 and TRBJ2-1, with 13 nucleotides matching TRBD2. This CDR3 has 16 amino acids. V dropped 4 bases and J dropped 6; count of bases not matched to a gene: 7. CDR1 and CDR2 (germline): SGHNT, YYREEE (reference sequence).

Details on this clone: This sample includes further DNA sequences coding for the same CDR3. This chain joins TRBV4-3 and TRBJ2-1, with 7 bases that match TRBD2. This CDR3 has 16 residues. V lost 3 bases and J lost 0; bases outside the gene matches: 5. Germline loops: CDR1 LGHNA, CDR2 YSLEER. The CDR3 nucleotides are TGCGCCAGCAGCCAGGGTAGCGGGCACTCCTACAATGAGCAGTTCTTC. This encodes CASSQGSGHSYNEQFF.

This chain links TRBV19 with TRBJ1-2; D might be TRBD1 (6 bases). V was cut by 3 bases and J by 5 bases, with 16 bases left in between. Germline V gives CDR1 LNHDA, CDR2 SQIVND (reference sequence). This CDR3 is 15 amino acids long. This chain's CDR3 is CASSIGGPYLYGYTF. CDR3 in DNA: TGTGCCAGTAGTATCGGGGGGCCCTACCTTTATGGCTACACCTTC.

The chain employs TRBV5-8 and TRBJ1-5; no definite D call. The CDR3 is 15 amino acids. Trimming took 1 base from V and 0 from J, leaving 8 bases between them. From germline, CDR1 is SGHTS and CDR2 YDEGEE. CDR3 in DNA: TGTGCCAGCAGCTTGACGGGGTATAGCAATCAGCCCCAGCATTTT. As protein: CASSLTGYSNQPQHF. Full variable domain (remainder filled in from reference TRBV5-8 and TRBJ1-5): EAGVTQSPTHLIKTRGQQATLRCSPISGHTSVYWYQQALGLGLQFLLWYDEGEERNRGNFPPRFSGRQFPNYSSELNVNALELEDSALYLCASSLTGYSNQPQHFGDGTRLSIL.

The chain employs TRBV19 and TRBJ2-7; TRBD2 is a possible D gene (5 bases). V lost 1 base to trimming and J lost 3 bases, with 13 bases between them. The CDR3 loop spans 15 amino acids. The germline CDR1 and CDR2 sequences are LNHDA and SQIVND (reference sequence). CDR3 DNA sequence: TGTGCCAGTAGTATAGGGGTGGGAGCTGGCTACGAGCAGTACTTC. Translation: CASSIGVGAGYEQYF.